This note documents a single TCR beta chain sequence. The sample originates from a study of OX40 agonist ivuxolimab in advanced cancers. This table comes from immunoSEQ multiplex PCR, and its TCRdb copy is limited to in-frame clones, with some not included. The sample lists around 80,000 clones, 92% occurring once. This material consisted of CD4+ or CD8+ T cells sorted from blood, taken in a trial of the OX40 agonist ivuxolimab. The sequence was collected from an adult with an advanced solid tumor such as melanoma, head and neck, liver or kidney cancer.

CDR3 amino acids: CASSHVLQGSDTQYF. The CDR3, as DNA: TGTGCCAGCAGCCATGTCCTTCAGGGGTCCGATACGCAGTATTTT. V and J are TRBV13 and TRBJ2-3, with D possibly being TRBD1 (6 bases). The V gene's germline CDR1 is PRHDT and CDR2 FYEKMQ (reference sequence). Trimming left V 5 bases short and J 6 bases short, with 18 bases between. The CDR3 covers 15 residues.